This TCR beta chain was captured by sequencing in a study of T-cell memory formation after mild COVID-19 (dated by TCRdb to the early 2020s). About the full investigation: TCR sequence clusters from the two donors were found to be largely donor specific. In a couple of donors, T-cell clones that expanded and contracted after mild COVID-19 were followed by sequencing TCRalpha and TCRbeta repertoires longitudinally. The cohort comprised two young, previously healthy adult volunteers, one female and one male. General findings and caveats noted by the study authors: SARS-CoV-2 specificity was not confirmed for the second-wave clones peaking on day 37. Clones that contracted from day 15 to 85 showed balanced CD4/CD8 phenotypes, whereas a second wave of clones that expanded from day 15 to 37 leaned towards CD4+. Some responding clones were detected in pre-infection memory, suggesting pre-existing cross-reactive memory T cells joined the SARS-CoV-2 response. Only two mild cases were covered by the study, and larger cohorts that include severe cases with pre-infection samples were considered necessary. Contracting CD4+ clones appeared mostly in the CM and EM memory subsets, whereas CD8+ clones were enriched in EMRA.

Spanning cysteine to phenylalanine, the CDR3 consists of 18 amino acids. Only the CDR3 part of the read is kept: 54 bases, read in frame from the first base. CDR1 and CDR2, looked up from the germline V gene, are ENHRY and SYGVKD. The junction shows trimming of 0 bases on V and 9 bases on J, plus 24 bases between the germline ends. The sample holds a few counts of this clonotype. Its binding antigen is unknown. No much larger clone is present one base from it, and per-base qualities are unavailable. The instrument was an Illumina NovaSeq 6000. Using 5'RACE with constant-segment primers, TCRalpha and TCRbeta cDNA libraries were constructed, with sample barcodes and unique molecular identifiers added in the process. Trizol reagent was used to extract RNA from every sample. Amplification of the libraries took two PCR steps, and the second step added a second sample barcode plus Illumina TruSeq adapters. Sequencing of the libraries was done on an Illumina NovaSeq, producing 2 x 150 bp paired-end reads. In the paper's pipeline: Demultiplexing of reads and collapsing into UMI-guided consensus sequences were performed with migec v1.2.7. Using mixcr v2.1.11, the UMI consensuses were aligned to TRA and TRB V and J templates and assembled into clonotypes. A clonotype was counted as expanded or contracted only if both edgeR and NoisET called the change significant, with noise models trained on biological replicates. edgeR calls used a false discovery rate-adjusted p below 0.01 and a log2 fold-change threshold of 1. As an exploratory analysis of dynamics, PCA with hierarchical clustering was applied to max-normalized trajectories of the 1000 most abundant clonotypes. The CD4 or CD8 phenotype of responding clones was assigned using the separately sequenced CD4+ and CD8+ repertoires. TCRdb reran the public reads through fastp at Q25 and MiXCR, keeping productive beta chains. Records with the same CDR3 protein are collapsed into one entry carrying the most frequent genes and DNA. TCRdb, not the original authors, processed these V and J calls. The sample table holds 190,000 or so distinct CDR3 sequences, of which about a fifth were seen once. 20% to 25% of the sample goes to the ten largest clones.

Ficoll-Paque density gradient centrifugation was the method used to isolate PBMCs. The sequence was collected from an adult woman who had mild COVID-19 (a few samples of this study predate the infection). The sample titles of this study are shuffled in the database, so cell type and time point are left out; the donor was told from shared clones. What was sequenced was PBMCs or a T cell subset sorted from them (not recorded which). This chain is built from TRBV10-3 and TRBJ2-1, and the D gene may be TRBD2, 5 bases matching. Here is the DNA: TGTGCCATCAGTGAGTCCAGAATGGTCGGGGTTCCGCATGCTGAGCAGTTCTTC. Its product reads: CAISESRMVGVPHAEQFF.